These T cell receptor beta chains were read from a single sample in a study of blood T cell repertoires in COVID-19. The protocol was immunoSEQ multiplex PCR, while the TCRdb copy is restricted to in-frame clones and leaves out a portion. The sample holds 55,000 to 60,000 clones, roughly 84% seen once. Specimen: peripheral blood. All receptors derive from a man in his 70s with active COVID-19. Each CDR3 is given without its conserved first and last residue. Fields, in order: J gene, V gene, CDR3 protein.

TRBJ2-5	TRBV27	ASLGLARGQETQY
TRBJ2-5	TRBV5-1	ASSATSGRETQY
TRBJ2-5	TRBV5-4	ASSLAADTTRETQY
TRBJ1-4	TRBV5-4	ASSFGGQNEKLF
TRBJ1-2	TRBV19	ASSPGQFYGYT
TRBJ1-5	TRBV25-1	ASSEDRVGNQPQH
TRBJ2-2	TRBV19	ASSYFPWGSSSGELF
TRBJ2-3	TRBV7-3	ASSFSGGTDTQY
TRBJ2-1	TRBV5-5	ASSSRAGGGYNEQF
TRBJ2-5	TRBV24-1	ATSDSLAGEETQY
TRBJ2-1	TRBV28	ASSLGGLAGGPNNEQF
TRBJ2-4	TRBV11-2	ASSLVGIASPKNIQY
TRBJ2-1	TRBV1	TSRSRGLAGGPGLRNEQF
TRBJ2-7	TRBV11-2	ASSRTSGSRDEQY
TRBJ2-1	TRBV6-5	ASSTTSGSYNEQF
TRBJ2-3	TRBV30	AWSRQAGRDTQY
TRBJ2-5	TRBV29-1	SVYRGGRETQY
TRBJ2-7	TRBV28	ASSNAPRTGGDREQY
TRBJ2-4	TRBV5-1	ASSLELGSNIQY
TRBJ1-6	TRBV9	ASSVVGTGDSPLH
TRBJ1-2	TRBV9	ASSPEGGGNYGYT
TRBJ1-1	TRBV28	ASSSRDRGRKNTEAF
TRBJ1-5	TRBV6-1	ASSDRVGTGTFGNQPQH
TRBJ2-1	TRBV19	ASSIRLPNEQF
TRBJ1-1	TRBV19	ASTTEVGTEAF
TRBJ2-7	TRBV18	ASSPPNSGRPGYEQY
TRBJ2-1	TRBV25-1	ASSEGTGDYNEQF
TRBJ2-2	TRBV30	AWREPGGRELF